These 30 T cell receptor beta chains came from one sample sequenced in a study of PD-1 blockade in classical Hodgkin lymphoma. The repertoire was sequenced with immunoSEQ multiplex PCR; TCRdb's copy has only in-frame clones and lacks some. The top ten clones hold approximately 12% of a sample with tens of thousands of clones, roughly 89% of them seen once. All patients relapsed after autologous stem cell transplantation, and brentuximab vedotin exposure varied. The sequencing here drew on peripheral blood mononuclear cells (PBMCs), taken before the second cycle of nivolumab. All receptors derive from a human donor with classical Hodgkin lymphoma.

The chain is built from TRBV14 and TRBJ1-6; D may be TRBD1 (6 bases). Germline CDR1 SGHDN, CDR2 FVKESK. The CDR3 has 15 residues. V was trimmed by 1 base and J by 10 bases, leaving 14 bases between them. Written as DNA, the CDR3 is TGTGCCAGCAGCCAAGGTACCAGGGGTGAGTCACCCCTCCACTTT. It encodes CASSQGTRGESPLHF.

The chain links TRBV28 to TRBJ2-2, with 11 bases fitting TRBD1. V trimming: 1 base; J trimming: 5 bases; junction bases outside the gene matches: 6. The CDR3 runs to 17 residues. Germline CDR1 and CDR2: MDHEN and SYDVKM. CDR3 loop: CASSLSPGTGGTGELFF. CDR3 coding DNA: TGTGCCAGCAGTTTATCCCCCGGGACAGGGGGTACCGGGGAGCTGTTTTTT.

The chain recombines TRBV27 with TRBJ2-5; 8 bases align to TRBD2. The junction had 11 bases not matched to a gene; V was cut back by 5 bases and J by 0 bases. This CDR3 spans 17 amino acids. Germline V gene lookup returns CDR1 MNHEY and CDR2 SMNVEV (reference sequence). The CDR3 protein is CASSPGLGKLYQETQYF. For the CDR3, the DNA is TGTGCCAGCAGTCCGGGACTAGGGAAGCTGTACCAAGAGACCCAGTACTTC.

This clone was observed a handful of times. The chain carries TRBV19 and TRBJ2-1, with 8 positions matching TRBD2. V shed 7 bases and J 0 bases; nucleotides not matched to a gene: 8. Per the germline V gene, CDR1 is LNHDA and CDR2 is SQIVND (reference sequence). This CDR3 is built from 16 residues. CDR3 DNA: TGTGCCAGTAAAGAAACTAGCGGAGGCTCCTACAATGAGCAGTTCTTC. Its translation: CASKETSGGSYNEQFF.

The rearrangement joins TRBV19 to TRBJ2-3, with D possibly being TRBD2 (5 bases). Trimming pared 3 bases from V and 1 base from J, leaving 8 bases between. Germline lookup yields CDR1 LNHDA and CDR2 SQIVND (reference sequence). CDR3 size: 14 residues. CDR3 DNA: TGTGCCAGTAGTATTACCGGGGGCACAGATACGCAGTATTTT. As protein: CASSITGGTDTQYF.

The J gene is TRBJ2-7, the V gene TRBV6-5, with D perhaps matching TRBD1 or TRBD2 (5 bases each). This CDR3 spans 13 amino acids. Germline CDR1 is MNHEY and CDR2 is SVGAGI. Trimming pared 11 bases from V and 2 bases from J, leaving 16 bases between. The CDR3 DNA is TGTGCCGCCCGCCGGGACGGGACCTACGAGCAGTACTTC. Protein: CAARRDGTYEQYF.

This clone was seen a single time. The chain carries TRBV5-8 and TRBJ2-7, with TRBD1 matching over 9 bases. The CDR3 loop spans 15 amino acids. Per the germline V gene, CDR1 is SGHTS and CDR2 is YDEGEE. V lost 2 bases, J lost 4 bases, and 7 bases stayed unmatched. The CDR3 nucleotides are TGTGCCAGCAGCTTCCCCCGGGACAGGGCTTACGAGCAGTACTTC. Encoded protein: CASSFPRDRAYEQYF.

V is TRBV6-6 and J is TRBJ2-1; 7 bases map to TRBD2. CDR1 and CDR2 from the germline V gene are MNHNY and SVGAGI (reference sequence). Losses at the gene ends were 2 bases for V and 13 bases for J; bases not matched to a gene: 11. The CDR3 is made up of 14 amino acids. The CDR3, as DNA: TGTGCCAGCAGTTACGGGGAGCGGGGCCCCCCCCAGTTCTTC. Translating gives CASSYGERGPPQFF.

The genes are TRBV7-9 and TRBJ2-7; 9 positions agree with TRBD1. The CDR3 runs to 14 residues. V lost 5 bases, J lost 5 bases, and 7 bases stayed unmatched. CDR1 is SEHNR and CDR2 is FQNEAQ in the germline V gene (reference sequence). The CDR3, as DNA: TGTGCCAGCAGCCCACAGGGGGCGAGAAACGAGCAGTACTTC. It encodes CASSPQGARNEQYF.

The chain carries TRBV2 and TRBJ2-1, with D unclear. The CDR3 totals 8 residues. Germline lookup yields CDR1 SNHLY and CDR2 FYNNEI. Trimming pared 4 bases from V and 15 bases from J, leaving 4 bases between. The DNA of the CDR3 is TGTGCCAGCAGTGGGGGGTTCTTC. Encoded protein: CASSGGFF.

This chain links TRBV4-1 with TRBJ2-1; 7 bases fit TRBD2. Germline lookup yields CDR1 MGHRA and CDR2 YSYEKL. With 0 bases clipped from V and 8 bases from J, the junction kept 4 bases outside the gene matches. CDR3 length: 14 amino acids. DNA for the CDR3: TGCGCCAGCAGCCAAGATTTAGCGGGCTATGAGCAGTTCTTC. Amino acid sequence: CASSQDLAGYEQFF.

Only one count was recorded for this clone. The chain carries TRBV7-2 and TRBJ1-4; TRBD1 agrees at 7 bases. Looked up from germline, CDR1 is SGHTA and CDR2 is FQGNSA. The CDR3 spans 14 residues. The ends lost 1 base at V and 8 bases at J; junction bases unmatched: 4. The CDR3 sequence: CASSLDRGGEKLFF. As DNA, the CDR3 is TGTGCCAGCAGCTTAGACAGGGGTGGGGAAAAACTGTTTTTT.

The rearrangement uses TRBV4-1 and TRBJ1-5, with a possible D match to TRBD1 (5 bases). V was trimmed by 1 base and J by 5 bases, leaving 9 bases between them. From germline, CDR1 is MGHRA and CDR2 YSYEKL. The CDR3 has 14 residues. Here the CDR3 reads CASSQVGQDQPQHF. CDR3 sequence (DNA): TGCGCCAGCAGCCAAGTGGGGCAGGATCAGCCCCAGCATTTT.

The rearrangement uses TRBV7-3 and TRBJ2-3, with D possibly TRBD2 on 6 matching bases. The CDR3 length is 14 residues. V lost 4 bases to trimming and J lost 2 bases, with 10 bases between them. Germline V gene sequence: CDR1 SGHTA, CDR2 FQGTGA. The CDR3 here is CASSSSDYTDTQYF. CDR3 nucleotide sequence: TGTGCCAGCAGCTCCTCGGACTACACAGATACGCAGTATTTT.

This sequence joins TRBV15 and TRBJ2-1; 10 nucleotides agree with TRBD1. CDR1 is LNHNV and CDR2 is YYDKDF in the germline V gene (reference sequence). This CDR3 is 14 amino acids long. The V and J ends lost 9 bases and 4 bases, in that order; junction bases with no gene match: 6. CDR3 sequence: CATNSGQGYNEQFF. Here the CDR3 DNA reads TGTGCCACGAACTCGGGACAGGGGTACAATGAGCAGTTCTTC. Filled out from reference TRBV15 and TRBJ2-1, the complete variable domain reads DAMVIQNPRYQVTQFGKPVTLSCSQTLNHNVMYWYQQKSSQAPKLLFHYYDKDFNNEADTPDNFQSRRPNTSFCFLDIRSPGLGDTAMYLCATNSGQGYNEQFFGPGTRLTVL.

The chain combines TRBV5-4 with TRBJ2-7, with 11 bases fitting TRBD1. With V trimmed by 4 bases and J by 6 bases, 9 bases remained unmatched. Looked up from germline, CDR1 is SGHNT and CDR2 is YYREEE (reference sequence). The CDR3 has 15 amino acids. The CDR3, as DNA: TGTGCCAGCAGCGCCGCCGGGACAGGGGGAGCCGAGCAGTACTTC. As protein: CASSAAGTGGAEQYF.

The CDR3 reads CASSLQAGGTQYF. CDR3 in DNA: TGTGCCAGCAGCTTGCAGGCGGGGGGGACCCAGTACTTC. The rearrangement uses TRBV7-9 and TRBJ2-5; TRBD2 aligns across 8 bases. This CDR3 has 13 amino acids. The ends lost 3 bases at V and 7 bases at J; junction bases unmatched: 4. The germline CDR1 and CDR2 sequences are SEHNR and FQNEAQ (reference sequence).

A word on this clone: This may stem from a read error, because a much larger clone lies one nucleotide away. The chain carries TRBV4-1 and TRBJ1-6, with D unresolved. The CDR3 loop spans 17 amino acids. Trimming stripped 2 bases from V and 0 bases from J, with 11 bases between. Germline V lookup: CDR1 MGHRA, CDR2 YSYEKL. CDR3 protein: CASSQKASSSYNSPLHF. Written as DNA, the CDR3 is TGCGCCAGCAGCCAAAAAGCATCTAGCTCCTATAATTCACCCCTCCACTTT.

V is TRBV2 and J is TRBJ2-7; weak D call: TRBD1 (6 bases). There are 15 residues in the CDR3. V was pared by 0 bases and J by 6 bases, with 15 bases between. Germline assignment: CDR1 SNHLY and CDR2 FYNNEI. The CDR3 DNA reads TGTGCCAGCAGTGAAGCACTGATGACAGGCGGCGAGCAGTACTTC. Encoded protein: CASSEALMTGGEQYF.

The chain carries TRBV5-4 and TRBJ2-7, with 11 bases matching TRBD2. V shed 3 bases, J shed 6 bases, and the junction held 2 bases outside the gene matches. The CDR3 has 13 residues. Germline V lookup: CDR1 SGHNT, CDR2 YYREEE (reference sequence). The CDR3: CASSSGLAVEQYF. The CDR3 DNA reads as TGTGCCAGCAGCTCGGGACTAGCGGTCGAGCAGTACTTC.

This rearrangement joins TRBV5-4 to TRBJ1-3; no clear D. V lost 4 bases and J 3 bases, leaving 8 bases between the germline ends. The length of the CDR3 is 13 residues. Germline-derived CDR1 and CDR2 are SGHNT and YYREEE (reference sequence). The CDR3 coding sequence is TGTGCCAGCAGCATAAGGGATGGAAACACCATATATTTT. Translating it yields CASSIRDGNTIYF.

The rearrangement uses TRBV19 and TRBJ1-5, with D possibly TRBD1 on 5 matching bases. Germline V CDR1 and CDR2: LNHDA, SQIVND (reference sequence). The CDR3 sequence is 13 residues long. Trimming pared 4 bases from V and 5 bases from J, leaving 9 bases between. The CDR3, as DNA: TGTGCCAGTAGTACACAGGTGGATCAGCCCCAGCATTTT. Protein product: CASSTQVDQPQHF.

A single count supports this clone. This chain connects TRBV20-1 to TRBJ2-7; D is unresolved. From germline, CDR1 is DFQATT and CDR2 SNEGSKA (reference sequence). V was pared by 6 bases and J by 0 bases, with 6 bases between. This CDR3 spans 11 amino acids. The CDR3 DNA reads as TGCAGTGCCCCGACCTCCTACGAGCAGTACTTC. It encodes CSAPTSYEQYF.

The V call is TRBV14, the J call TRBJ1-2, with D possibly matching TRBD1 (6 bases). Trimming left V 2 bases short and J 3 bases short, with 10 bases between. CDR1 SGHDN and CDR2 FVKESK come from the germline V gene. The CDR3 sequence is 14 residues long. CDR3 region: CASSQLTGYYGYTF. For the CDR3, the DNA is TGTGCCAGCAGCCAACTCACAGGGTACTATGGCTACACCTTC.

This chain links TRBV19 with TRBJ2-1, with a tentative D call TRBD2 (7 bases). V lost 7 bases and J 7 bases, leaving 14 bases between the germline ends. CDR1 is LNHDA and CDR2 is SQIVND in the germline V gene (reference sequence). CDR3 length equals 13 residues. The DNA for the CDR3 is TGTGCCAGTACGTGGGGGGGCCGGAATGAGCAGTTCTTC. Encoded protein: CASTWGGRNEQFF.

CDR3 DNA sequence: TGCGCCAGCAGTGTTAACAGGGATGGAGCTTTCTTT. This codes for CASSVNRDGAFF. The V call is TRBV10-2, the J call TRBJ1-1, with D tentatively TRBD1 (6 bases). Germline V gives CDR1 WSHSY, CDR2 SAAADI. Trimming shortened V by 4 bases and J by 10 bases, and 13 bases separated the two germline ends. CDR3 length equals 12 residues.

The genes are TRBV13 and TRBJ2-7, with 9 positions matching TRBD2. Germline V gene sequence: CDR1 PRHDT, CDR2 FYEKMQ (reference sequence). The CDR3 consists of 14 residues. V dropped 5 bases and J dropped 3; count of bases not matched to a gene: 5. CDR3 DNA sequence: TGTGCCAGCAGCATCCGGCGGGAGGGCTACGAGCAGTACTTC. This gives the protein CASSIRREGYEQYF. The entire variable domain, with the rest obtained from reference TRBV13 and TRBJ2-7, is as follows: AAGVIQSPRHLIKEKRETATLKCYPIPRHDTVYWYQQGPGQDPQFLISFYEKMQSDKGSIPDRFSAQQFSDYHSELNMSSLELGDSALYFCASSIRREGYEQYFGPGTRLTVT.

The chain links TRBV5-1 to TRBJ2-1, with TRBD2 matching over 8 bases. This CDR3 region has 14 residues. The V gene end was trimmed by 4 bases and the J gene end by 8 bases; junction bases not matched to a gene: 8. The germline V gene has CDR1 SGHRS and CDR2 YFSETQ. The CDR3 sequence: CASSNRGGPDEQFF. The CDR3 nucleotides read TGCGCCAGCAGCAATCGGGGGGGCCCGGATGAGCAGTTCTTC.

The rearrangement joins TRBV11-3 to TRBJ2-7, with D possibly being TRBD1 (6 bases). This CDR3 is built from 13 residues. Trimming cost V 3 bases and J 5 bases, with 11 bases left between them. Germline CDR1 is SGHNT and CDR2 is YENEEA. The CDR3 sequence is CASSFGQLDEQYF. In DNA, the CDR3 is TGTGCCAGCAGCTTCGGACAGCTCGACGAGCAGTACTTC.

V gene TRBV25-1 combines with J gene TRBJ1-2; D unclear. The V gene lost 5 bases and the J gene lost 3 bases, with 16 bases spanning the gap. The CDR3 has 15 amino acids. Looked up from germline, CDR1 is MGHDK and CDR2 is SYGVNS. The CDR3 is CASSPPDGVYYGYTF. CDR3 DNA sequence: TGTGCCAGCAGTCCCCCCGACGGCGTCTACTATGGCTACACCTTC.